The clone carrying this T cell receptor (beta chain) has ten or more counts. This specimen comes from a study of neurological immune-mediated disorders. With 4 bases removed from V and 7 bases from J, the gap between germline ends came to 12 bases. The CDR3 runs 13 residues. The germline V gene encodes CDR1 SGHRS and CDR2 YFSETQ. The unsorted libraries originated from 2 million PBMCs that had been stored at -80 C. TCRdb processed the 5' RACE reads anew with MiXCR; each CDR3 protein has one entry. Found here are about 74,000 distinct CDR3 sequences, 5.2% of them singletons; the top ten hold around 6.8%.

The chain has TRBV5-1 and TRBJ2-1, with D maybe TRBD1 (5 bases). Sequencing input: PBMCs. The sequence derives from a man younger than 30 with multiple sclerosis. CDR3 in amino acids: CASSPQGRNEQFF. The CDR3 region has the DNA TGCGCCAGCAGCCCCCAGGGAAGGAATGAGCAGTTCTTC.